This passage covers 15 T cell receptor beta chains from one sample sequenced in a study of beta chain features in type 1 diabetes. The authors reverse transcribed all of the isolated RNA, so sequencing captured expressed TCRB transcripts. Measured with immunoSEQ multiplex PCR; TCRdb has only the in-frame clones, and not every one. The sample records 400,000 to 450,000 clones, about 15% being singletons. Material for sequencing was naive CD4+ T cells from blood. The receptors were sampled from a man in his thirties or forties in good health.

The chain couples TRBV7-9 to TRBJ2-4; either TRBD1 or TRBD2 may fit D (6 bases each). Germline CDR1 SEHNR, CDR2 FQNEAQ (reference sequence). The CDR3 totals 12 residues. V lost 5 bases and J lost 13, with 15 bases in between. This CDR3 is CASSASRGGQYF. The CDR3, as DNA: TGTGCCAGCAGCGCCTCCCGAGGGGGGCAGTACTTC. The variable domain in full, completed from reference TRBV7-9 and TRBJ2-4, reads DTGVSQNPRHKITKRGQNVTFRCDPISEHNRLYWYRQTLGQGPEFLTYFQNEAQLEKSRLLSDRFSAERPKGSFSTLEIQRTEQGDSAMYLCASSASRGGQYFGAGTRLSVL.

The rearrangement uses TRBV29-1 and TRBJ1-1; 7 bases align to TRBD1. Germline loops: CDR1 SQVTM, CDR2 ANQGSEA. V shed 4 bases and J 3 bases; nucleotides not matched to a gene: 11. The CDR3 spans 15 residues. CDR3 sequence reads: CSVGVETGRYTEAFF. The CDR3 DNA follows: TGCAGCGTTGGGGTGGAGACAGGGAGGTACACTGAAGCTTTCTTT.

This chain joins TRBV9 and TRBJ1-1, with D uncertain. The V gene's germline CDR1 is SGDLS and CDR2 YYNGEE. The V end was cut by 5 bases, the J end by 1 base, with 15 bases between. The CDR3 totals 15 residues. The CDR3: CASRPPPGENTEAFF. As DNA, the CDR3 is TGTGCCAGCAGACCTCCCCCCGGTGAGAACACTGAAGCTTTCTTT.

The chain carries TRBV2 and TRBJ2-6; the D is unclear. The V and J ends lost 6 bases and 2 bases respectively, with 14 bases between them. This CDR3 contains 16 residues. CDR1 and CDR2 (germline): SNHLY, FYNNEI. DNA of the CDR3: TGTGCCAGCAGCCCCCGCCAACGAGCTGGGGCCAACGTCCTGACTTTC. Its protein product is CASSPRQRAGANVLTF.

The V gene is TRBV5-4, the J gene TRBJ2-1; the match to TRBD1 covers 8 bases. The germline CDR1 and CDR2 sequences are SGHNT and YYREEE (reference sequence). This CDR3 is built from 15 residues. The trim removed 4 bases at V and 3 bases at J, leaving 6 bases unmatched. The CDR3 spells CASSQGQGIYNEQFF. CDR3 sequence (DNA): TGTGCCAGCAGCCAAGGACAGGGTATCTACAATGAGCAGTTCTTC.

The genes are TRBV18 and TRBJ2-1, with TRBD2 matching 7 bases. Looked up from germline, CDR1 is KGHSH and CDR2 is LQKENI. J was trimmed by 0 bases and V by 3 bases; bases with no gene match: 5. CDR3 length: 16 residues. CDR3 DNA: TGTGCCAGCTCACCCCTTCTAGCGGACTCCTACAATGAGCAGTTCTTC. Amino acid sequence: CASSPLLADSYNEQFF.

The V gene is TRBV7-6, the J gene TRBJ2-3; D not certain. The CDR3 has 14 residues. In germline, CDR1 is SGHVS, CDR2 FNYEAQ. Trimming removed 8 bases at V and 5 bases at J, with 17 bases between. The CDR3 reads CASSLGPLRDTQYF. CDR3 nucleotides: TGTGCCAGCTCCCTTGGGCCTTTAAGAGATACGCAGTATTTT.

This clone was counted between two and nine times. The chain links TRBV27 to TRBJ2-7; 10 bases are a match to TRBD1. Germline-derived CDR1 and CDR2 are MNHEY and SMNVEV (reference sequence). J lost 5 bases, V lost 5 bases, and 12 bases had no gene match. This CDR3 contains 16 residues. The DNA of the CDR3 is TGTGCCAGCAGTCCGTTGAGACGGGACAGGGGACACGAGCAGTACGTC. It translates to CASSPLRRDRGHEQYV.

This clone was counted a few times. V gene TRBV9 combines with J gene TRBJ2-6, with D maybe TRBD2 (5 bases). The CDR3 contains 15 residues. CDR1 is SGDLS, CDR2 YYNGEE, per germline. V lost 1 base and J lost 4, with 9 bases in between. CDR3 in DNA: TGTGCCAGCAGCGTAAGGCTAGCCGGGGCCAACGTCCTGACTTTC. Translation: CASSVRLAGANVLTF.

A few counts support this clone. At one boundary the junction diverges from the germline segment, which might be a read error. V usage is TRBV30 and J usage is TRBJ2-3; TRBD2 aligns across 8 bases. The length of the CDR3 is 13 residues. CDR1 and CDR2 (germline): GTSNPN, SVGIG (reference sequence). DNA of the CDR3: TGTGCCGGGAGCGGGAGTAACACAGATACGCAGTATTTT. It specifies CAGSGSNTDTQYF. Drawing the rest from reference TRBV30 and TRBJ2-3, the complete variable domain is SQTIHQWPATLVQPVGSPLSLECTVEGTSNPNLYWYRQAAGRGLQLLFYSVGIGQISSEVPQNLSASRPQDRQFILSSKKLLLSDSGFYLCAGSGSNTDTQYFGPGTRLTVL.

This sequence joins TRBV6-5 and TRBJ2-7, with D tentatively TRBD1 or TRBD2 (6 bases each). CDR1 and CDR2 (germline): MNHEY, SVGAGI. Between the trimmed V and J ends, which lost 8 bases and 4 bases, there was a span of 21 bases. This CDR3 region has 15 residues. The CDR3 coding sequence is TGTGCCAGCGGGGACTGGGACAAGTCCTGGTACGAGCAGTACTTC. Protein sequence: CASGDWDKSWYEQYF.

This clone was recorded a few times. The J gene is TRBJ2-3, the V gene TRBV9; 10 bases map to TRBD2. V was clipped by 0 bases and J by 5 bases; unmatched bases: 6. CDR1 is SGDLS and CDR2 is YYNGEE in the germline V gene. This CDR3 region has 16 residues. The DNA for the CDR3 is TGTGCCAGCAGCGTAGCCCCGACTAGCGGGCTAGATACGCAGTATTTT. It yields the protein CASSVAPTSGLDTQYF.

This clone was counted only a few times. The chain has TRBV29-1 and TRBJ1-2; D remains ambiguous. Germline CDR1 SQVTM, CDR2 ANQGSEA. The CDR3 has 13 residues. The V gene lost 7 bases and the J gene lost 2 bases, with 14 bases spanning the gap. The CDR3 sequence is CSAAFQVNYGYTF. CDR3 sequence (DNA): TGCAGCGCGGCTTTTCAGGTGAACTATGGCTACACCTTC.

In this sample, this clone turned up a few times. Other DNA sequences in the sample encode the same CDR3. The chain has TRBV30 and TRBJ2-3; no firm D call. The CDR3 totals 12 residues. Germline loops: CDR1 GTSNPN, CDR2 SVGIG (reference sequence). V dropped 3 bases and J dropped 5 bases, with 9 bases sitting between them. CDR3 bases: TGTGCCTGGAGCGTCCTCCTAGATACGCAGTATTTT. Its translation is CAWSVLLDTQYF.

This clone has a handful of counts. CDR3 region: CASSLARNTGELFF. In DNA, the CDR3 is TGCGCCAGCAGCTTGGCCCGAAACACCGGGGAGCTGTTTTTT. V gene TRBV5-1 combines with J gene TRBJ2-2, with D hard to call. Germline V lookup: CDR1 SGHRS, CDR2 YFSETQ. The CDR3 loop spans 14 amino acids. V was trimmed by 0 bases and J by 2 bases, leaving 5 bases between them.